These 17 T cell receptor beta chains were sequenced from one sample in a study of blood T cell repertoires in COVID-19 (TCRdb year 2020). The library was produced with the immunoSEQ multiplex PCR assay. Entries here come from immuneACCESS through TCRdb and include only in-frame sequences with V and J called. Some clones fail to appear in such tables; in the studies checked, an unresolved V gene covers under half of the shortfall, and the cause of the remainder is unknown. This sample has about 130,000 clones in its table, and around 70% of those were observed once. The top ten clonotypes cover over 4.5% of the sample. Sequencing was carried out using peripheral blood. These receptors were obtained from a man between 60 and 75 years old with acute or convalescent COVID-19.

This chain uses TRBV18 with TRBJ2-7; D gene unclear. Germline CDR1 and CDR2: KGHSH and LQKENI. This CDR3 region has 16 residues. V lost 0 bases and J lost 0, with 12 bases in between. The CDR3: CASSPPGHGPSYEQYF. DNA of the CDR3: TGTGCCAGCTCACCACCAGGTCATGGGCCCTCCTACGAGCAGTACTTC.

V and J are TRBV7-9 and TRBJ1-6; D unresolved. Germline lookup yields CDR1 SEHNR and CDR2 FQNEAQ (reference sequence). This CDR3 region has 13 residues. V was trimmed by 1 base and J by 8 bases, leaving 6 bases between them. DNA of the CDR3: TGTGCCAGCAGCTTAGGTCGGGATTCACCCCTCCACTTT. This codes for CASSLGRDSPLHF.

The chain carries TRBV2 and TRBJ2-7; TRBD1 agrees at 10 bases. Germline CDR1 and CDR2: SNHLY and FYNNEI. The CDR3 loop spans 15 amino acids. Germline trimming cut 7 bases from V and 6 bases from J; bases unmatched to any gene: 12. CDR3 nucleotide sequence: TGTGCCAGCATGGTCCGGGACAGGGGAAGGGGCGAGCAGTACTTC. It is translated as CASMVRDRGRGEQYF.

CDR3: CASSVATHDRGEAFF. In nucleotides, the CDR3 is TGTGCCAGCAGCGTAGCTACCCACGACAGGGGCGAAGCTTTCTTT. The chain uses TRBV9 and TRBJ1-1; 8 nucleotides agree with TRBD1. The V gene's germline CDR1 is SGDLS and CDR2 YYNGEE. This CDR3 is built from 15 residues. The trim removed 0 bases at V and 8 bases at J, leaving 9 bases unmatched. The complete variable domain, with remaining parts taken from reference TRBV9 and TRBJ1-1, reads DSGVTQTPKHLITATGQRVTLRCSPRSGDLSVYWYQQSLDQGLQFLIQYYNGEERAKGNILERFSAQQFPDLHSELNLSSLELGDSALYFCASSVATHDRGEAFFGQGTRLTVV.

The CDR3 sequence is CASSSTGFEQFF. Here the CDR3 DNA reads TGTGCCAGCAGCTCAACCGGGTTTGAGCAGTTCTTC. This sequence joins TRBV11-1 and TRBJ2-1, with no clear D. The CDR3 extends over 12 amino acids. Trimming took 4 bases from V and 9 from J, leaving 10 bases between them. Germline loops: CDR1 SGHAT, CDR2 FQDESV (reference sequence).

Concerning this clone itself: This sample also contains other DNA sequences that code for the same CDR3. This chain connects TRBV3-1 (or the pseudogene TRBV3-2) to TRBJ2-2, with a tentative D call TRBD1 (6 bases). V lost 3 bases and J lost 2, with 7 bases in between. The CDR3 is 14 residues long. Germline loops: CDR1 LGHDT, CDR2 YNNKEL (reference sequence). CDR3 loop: CASSQGQNTGELFF. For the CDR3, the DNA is TGTGCCAGCAGCCAGGGACAAAACACCGGGGAGCTGTTTTTT.

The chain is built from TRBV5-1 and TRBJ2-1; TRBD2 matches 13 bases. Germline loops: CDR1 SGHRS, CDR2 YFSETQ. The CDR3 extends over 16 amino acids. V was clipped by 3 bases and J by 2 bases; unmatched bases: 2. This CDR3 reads CASSSGTSGAYNEQFF. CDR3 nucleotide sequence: TGCGCCAGCAGCTCAGGGACTAGCGGGGCCTACAATGAGCAGTTCTTC.

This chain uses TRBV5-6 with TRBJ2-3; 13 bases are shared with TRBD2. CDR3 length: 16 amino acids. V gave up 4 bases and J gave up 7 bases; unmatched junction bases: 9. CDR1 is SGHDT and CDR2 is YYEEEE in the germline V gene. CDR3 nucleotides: TGTGCCAGCAGCCTACTAGCGGGGGGGATTGACAATACGCAGTATTTT. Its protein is CASSLLAGGIDNTQYF.

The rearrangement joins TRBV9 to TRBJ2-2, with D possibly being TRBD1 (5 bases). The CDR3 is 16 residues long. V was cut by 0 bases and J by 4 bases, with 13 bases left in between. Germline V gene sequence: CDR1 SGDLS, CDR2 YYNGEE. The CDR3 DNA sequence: TGTGCCAGCAGCGTAGGGGGCTTAAGGGGCACCGGGGAGCTGTTTTTT. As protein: CASSVGGLRGTGELFF.

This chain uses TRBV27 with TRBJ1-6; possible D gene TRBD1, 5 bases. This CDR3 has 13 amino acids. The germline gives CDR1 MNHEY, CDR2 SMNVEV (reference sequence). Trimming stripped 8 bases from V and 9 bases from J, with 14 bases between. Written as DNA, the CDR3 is TGTGCCAGCCGGCGGGGGTCGAGTTCACCCCTCCACTTT. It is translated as CASRRGSSSPLHF.

This CDR3 is CARSQADRVISYEQYF. The CDR3, as DNA: TGTGCCAGAAGCCAGGCCGACAGGGTTATATCCTACGAGCAGTACTTC. The chain is built from TRBV5-3 and TRBJ2-7; TRBD1 matches 7 bases. TRBV5-3 is known as an ORF, though its function is uncertain. The CDR3 extends over 16 amino acids. The V gene end was trimmed by 4 bases and the J gene end by 1 base; junction bases not matched to a gene: 11.

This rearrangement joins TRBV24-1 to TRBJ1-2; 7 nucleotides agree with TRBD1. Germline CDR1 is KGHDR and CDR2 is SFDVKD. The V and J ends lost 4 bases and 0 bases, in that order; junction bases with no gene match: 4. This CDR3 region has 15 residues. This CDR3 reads CATSEAGTANYGYTF. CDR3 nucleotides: TGTGCCACCAGTGAGGCCGGGACAGCTAACTATGGCTACACCTTC.

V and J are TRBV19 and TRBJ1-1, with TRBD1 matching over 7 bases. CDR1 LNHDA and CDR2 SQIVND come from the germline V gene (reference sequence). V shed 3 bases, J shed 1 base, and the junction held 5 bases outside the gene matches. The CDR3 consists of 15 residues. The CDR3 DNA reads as TGTGCCAGTAGTATTTCGGGACAGCCGAACACTGAAGCTTTCTTT. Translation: CASSISGQPNTEAFF.

The CDR3 protein is CAWREPGKDEQFF. In DNA, the CDR3 is TGTGCCTGGAGAGAGCCCGGGAAGGATGAGCAGTTCTTC. The chain carries TRBV30 and TRBJ2-1, with a weak D call TRBD2 (5 bases). CDR3 size: 13 residues. Trimming stripped 3 bases from V and 8 bases from J, with 14 bases between. Germline V gives CDR1 GTSNPN, CDR2 SVGIG (reference sequence).

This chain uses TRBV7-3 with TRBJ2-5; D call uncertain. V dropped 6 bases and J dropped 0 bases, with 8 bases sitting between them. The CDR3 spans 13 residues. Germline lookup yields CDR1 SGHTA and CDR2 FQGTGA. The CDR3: CASSLQNQETQYF. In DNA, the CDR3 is TGTGCCAGCAGTTTACAGAACCAAGAGACCCAGTACTTC.

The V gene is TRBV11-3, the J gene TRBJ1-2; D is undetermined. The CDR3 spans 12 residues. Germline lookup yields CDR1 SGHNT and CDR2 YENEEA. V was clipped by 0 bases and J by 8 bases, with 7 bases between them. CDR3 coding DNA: TGTGCCAGCAGCTTAGATCGGTGGGGCTACACCTTC. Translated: CASSLDRWGYTF.

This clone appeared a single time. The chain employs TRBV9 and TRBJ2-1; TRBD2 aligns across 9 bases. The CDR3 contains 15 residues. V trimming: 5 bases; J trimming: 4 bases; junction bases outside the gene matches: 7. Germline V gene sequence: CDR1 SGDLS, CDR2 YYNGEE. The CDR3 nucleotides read TGTGCCAGCAGTGCCAGCGGGGGGCCGTACAATGAGCAGTTCTTC. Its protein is CASSASGGPYNEQFF.